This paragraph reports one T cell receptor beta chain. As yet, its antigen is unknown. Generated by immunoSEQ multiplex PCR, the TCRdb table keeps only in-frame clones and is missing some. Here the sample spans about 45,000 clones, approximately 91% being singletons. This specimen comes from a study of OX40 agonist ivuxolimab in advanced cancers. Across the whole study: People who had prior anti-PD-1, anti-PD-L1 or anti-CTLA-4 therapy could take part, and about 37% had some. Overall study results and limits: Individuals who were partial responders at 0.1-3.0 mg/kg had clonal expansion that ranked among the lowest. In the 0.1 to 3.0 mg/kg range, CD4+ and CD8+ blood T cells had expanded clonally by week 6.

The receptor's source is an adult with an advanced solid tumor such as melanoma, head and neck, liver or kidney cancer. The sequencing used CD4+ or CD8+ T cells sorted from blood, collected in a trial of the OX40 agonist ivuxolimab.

The CDR3 DNA is TGTGCCAGCAGGGGGAAGTGGGGGAGCGCTGAAGCTTTCTTT. Its translation: CASRGKWGSAEAFF. The V and J genes are TRBV21-1 and TRBJ1-1. TRBV21-1 is listed as a pseudogene. The CDR3 is 14 residues long.